What follows are 5 T cell receptor beta chains derived from one specimen sequenced in a study of T cell responses to AZD1222 COVID-19 vaccine. Only in-frame clones appear in the TCRdb table, and some are missing; sequencing was by immunoSEQ multiplex PCR. The profile covers some 150,000 clones, with about 90% appearing a single time and about 4% taken by the ten largest. Sequenced material: peripheral blood, taken on day 0 of MenACWY control vaccination. Receptors originate from an adult in good health.

This chain joins TRBV9 and TRBJ2-5, with D possibly TRBD2 on 5 matching bases. The CDR3 length is 15 residues. Trimming left V 2 bases short and J 2 bases short, with 13 bases between. From germline, CDR1 is SGDLS and CDR2 YYNGEE. CDR3 DNA sequence: TGTGCCAGCAGCGTCGGACTGGGAACTCAAGAGACCCAGTACTTC. Encoded protein: CASSVGLGTQETQYF. Together with reference TRBV9 and TRBJ2-5, the CDR3 gives the full variable domain: DSGVTQTPKHLITATGQRVTLRCSPRSGDLSVYWYQQSLDQGLQFLIQYYNGEERAKGNILERFSAQQFPDLHSELNLSSLELGDSALYFCASSVGLGTQETQYFGPGTRLLVL.

This clone appeared a single time. The chain employs TRBV28 and TRBJ2-6; TRBD2 is a possible D gene (6 bases). The CDR3 has 16 amino acids. Germline V gives CDR1 MDHEN, CDR2 SYDVKM. Between the trimmed V and J ends, which lost 5 bases and 4 bases, there was a span of 15 bases. DNA of the CDR3: TGTGCCAGCAGTCCCCGGGGGATGAGAGGGGCCAACGTCCTGACTTTC. Residues: CASSPRGMRGANVLTF. The full variable domain, completed using reference TRBV28 and TRBJ2-6, is DVKVTQSSRYLVKRTGEKVFLECVQDMDHENMFWYRQDPGLGLRLIYFSYDVKMKEKGDIPEGYSVSREKKERFSLILESASTNQTSMYLCASSPRGMRGANVLTFGAGSRLTVL.

The chain combines TRBV12-3 or TRBV12-4 with TRBJ1-1; TRBD1 agrees at 7 bases. V shed 6 bases, J shed 10 bases, and the junction held 11 bases outside the gene matches. The CDR3 has 13 residues. CDR3 nucleotide sequence: TGTGCCAGCAGCCGACCTACAGGGGCTGGAGCTTTCTTT. It translates to CASSRPTGAGAFF.

The V and J genes are TRBV7-3 and TRBJ2-7; TRBD1 aligns across 9 bases. The germline gives CDR1 SGHTA, CDR2 FQGTGA. V shed 5 bases and J 4 bases; nucleotides not matched to a gene: 6. This CDR3 contains 14 residues. The CDR3 here is CASSRGQGTYEQYF. The DNA of the CDR3 is TGTGCCAGCAGCAGGGGACAGGGTACTTACGAGCAGTACTTC.

This clone has a single count. The chain links TRBV7-9 to TRBJ2-1; no reliable D call. The germline V and J ends were trimmed by 1 base and 10 bases, with 14 bases remaining between them. Germline CDR1 is SEHNR and CDR2 is FQNEAQ (reference sequence). CDR3 size: 14 residues. The CDR3 reads CASSLEHGDGEQFF. CDR3 DNA: TGTGCCAGCAGCTTAGAACACGGAGATGGCGAGCAGTTCTTC.